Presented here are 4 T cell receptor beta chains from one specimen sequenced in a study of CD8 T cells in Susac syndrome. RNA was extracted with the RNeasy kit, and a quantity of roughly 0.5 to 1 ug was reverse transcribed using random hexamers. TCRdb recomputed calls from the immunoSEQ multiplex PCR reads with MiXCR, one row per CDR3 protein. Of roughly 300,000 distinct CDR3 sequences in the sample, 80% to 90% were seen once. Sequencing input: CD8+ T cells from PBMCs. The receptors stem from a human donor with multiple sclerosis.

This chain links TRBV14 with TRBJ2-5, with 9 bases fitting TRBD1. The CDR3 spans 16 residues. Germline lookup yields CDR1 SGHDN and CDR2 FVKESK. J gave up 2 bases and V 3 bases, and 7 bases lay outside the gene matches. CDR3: CASSQQTGGRQETQYF. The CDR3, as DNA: TGTGCCAGCAGCCAGCAGACAGGGGGGCGGCAAGAGACCCAGTACTTC.

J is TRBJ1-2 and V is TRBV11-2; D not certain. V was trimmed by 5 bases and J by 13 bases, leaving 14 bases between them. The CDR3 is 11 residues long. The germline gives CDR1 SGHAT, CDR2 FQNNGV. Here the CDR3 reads CASSPGRGATF. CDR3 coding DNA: TGTGCCAGCAGCCCTGGTCGGGGAGCCACCTTC. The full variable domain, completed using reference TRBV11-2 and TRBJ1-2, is EAGVAQSPRYKIIEKRQSVAFWCNPISGHATLYWYQQILGQGPKLLIQFQNNGVVDDSQLPKDRFSAERLKGVDSTLKIQPAKLEDSAVYLCASSPGRGATFGSGTRLTVV.

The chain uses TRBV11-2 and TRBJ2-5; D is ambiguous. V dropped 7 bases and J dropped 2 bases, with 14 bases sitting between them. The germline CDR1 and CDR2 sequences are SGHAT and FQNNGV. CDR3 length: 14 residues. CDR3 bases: TGTGCCAGCACCCCAGTAGTGGGGCAAGAGACCCAGTACTTC. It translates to CASTPVVGQETQYF.

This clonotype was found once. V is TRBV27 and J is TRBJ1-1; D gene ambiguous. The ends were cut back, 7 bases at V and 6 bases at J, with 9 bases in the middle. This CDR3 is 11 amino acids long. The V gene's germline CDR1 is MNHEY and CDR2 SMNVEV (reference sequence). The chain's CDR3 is CASTFGAEAFF. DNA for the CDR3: TGTGCCAGCACCTTTGGCGCTGAAGCTTTCTTT.